This entry lists 27 T cell receptor beta chains sequenced from one sample in a study of tumor-infiltrating lymphocytes in primary liver carcinoma. RNA and DNA were co-extracted from around 18-30 mg of unsorted bulk tissue. Production of TCR beta cDNA used around 0.45 ug total RNA together with a constant-region primer. Construction of TCR beta libraries relied on three successive nested multiplex PCR rounds employing slightly modified ARM-PCR. Primers for the first two PCR rounds were TRBV1-TRBV30 forward primers and a C-beta reverse primer (roughly 9 cycles per round). TCRdb re-called the multiplex PCR reads through MiXCR, storing one row per CDR3 protein. The table shows 90,000 to 140,000 distinct CDR3 sequences, with around 84% occurring only once. Sequenced material: liver tumor tissue from sampling region 3. As for subset: tumor region T3, left-lateral pole. These receptors all come from a man aged 40-49 years with primary liver carcinoma and hepatitis B virus infection.

The gene calls are TRBV6-5 and TRBJ2-1; D is possibly TRBD2 (5 bases). CDR1 and CDR2 (germline): MNHEY, SVGAGI. Trimming shortened V by 8 bases and J by 8 bases, and 10 bases separated the two germline ends. The CDR3 runs to 11 residues. The CDR3 sequence: CASRNGDEQFF. As DNA, the CDR3 is TGTGCCAGCCGGAACGGGGATGAGCAGTTCTTC.

This clonotype was counted once. One junction end does not reproduce the germline sequence, and a read error may be involved. The chain combines TRBV6-2 or TRBV6-3 with TRBJ2-2; D may match TRBD1 or TRBD2 (5 bases each). Germline loops: CDR1 MNHEY, CDR2 SVGEGT. The CDR3 is made up of 13 amino acids. The CDR3 is CVSSPSDTGELFF. CDR3 DNA: TGTGTCAGCAGCCCCTCGGACACCGGGGAACTGTTTTTT.

As for this clonotype: The junction differs from germline at one of its ends, possibly a read error. The J gene is TRBJ2-7, the V gene TRBV28; a weak D match, TRBD1 (5 bases). CDR1 is MDHEN, CDR2 SYDVKM, per germline. The CDR3 is made up of 14 amino acids. DNA of the CDR3: TGTGCCAGTAGTTCACAACGACAGAGGTACGAGCAGTACTTC. This codes for CASSSQRQRYEQYF.

This clonotype was recorded only once. With a much larger clone just one base away, this may be a read error. The gene calls are TRBV2 and TRBJ2-1, with a tentative D call TRBD2 (5 bases). From germline, CDR1 is SNHLY and CDR2 FYNNEI. V dropped 8 bases and J dropped 9 bases, with 14 bases sitting between them. This CDR3 is 12 amino acids long. The CDR3 coding sequence is TGTGCCAGCGGGCCAGAGAGGGTTGAGCAGTTCTTC. As protein: CASGPERVEQFF.

About this clonotype itself: Its ends do not fully match the called genes, so a read error is possible. The V gene is TRBV4-2, the J gene TRBJ2-1; 10 bases agree with TRBD2. CDR1 and CDR2 (germline): LGHNA, YNFKEQ. The CDR3 contains 15 residues. CDR3 sequence (DNA): TGTGCCAGCAGTCCTAGCGGGAGTCAGTACAGTGAGCAGTTCTTC. Its translation is CASSPSGSQYSEQFF.

This clonotype was detected many times. The chain employs TRBV6-1 and TRBJ1-5; 9 nucleotides line up with TRBD1. Unmatched junction bases numbered 3, after V lost 7 bases and J lost 2 bases. The germline V gene has CDR1 MNHNS and CDR2 SASEGT. CDR3 length: 14 residues. The CDR3 reads CASMRTGGNQPQHF. The CDR3 DNA reads as TGTGCCAGCATGAGGACAGGGGGCAATCAGCCCCAGCATTTT.

With regard to this clonotype: The conserved phenylalanine or tryptophan normally closing the CDR3 is absent here, so this likely arose from a read error. The chain is built from TRBV11-2 and TRBJ2-2; D unclear. The germline V gene has CDR1 SGHAT and CDR2 FQNNGV. This CDR3 contains 15 residues. CDR3 nucleotide sequence: TGTGCCAGCAGTCCATGGAATGCGAACACTGGGGAGCTGTTTTTA. This encodes CASSPWNANTGELFL.

This chain joins TRBV11-2 and TRBJ2-6; D not resolved. The V gene lost 10 bases and the J gene lost 0 bases, with 13 bases spanning the gap. CDR3 length equals 15 residues. CDR1 SGHAT and CDR2 FQNNGV come from the germline V gene. The CDR3 region has the DNA TGTGCCACCCAACGGCCGTACTCTGGGGCCAACGTCCTGACTTTC. It yields the protein CATQRPYSGANVLTF.

About this clonotype: The junction does not match germline at one end; this may be a read error. The chain joins TRBV5-4 to TRBJ2-1, with 7 nucleotides matching TRBD1. The CDR3 runs 14 residues. Germline CDR1 SGHNT, CDR2 YYREEE (reference sequence). The CDR3 nucleotides are TGTACCAGCAGCCTTAGGGACAGCCACAAAGAGCAGTTCTTC. Translation gives CTSSLRDSHKEQFF.

Of note for this clonotype: One junction end disagrees with the germline gene, perhaps due to a read error. The chain recombines TRBV6-1 with TRBJ2-3; no clear D gene. The CDR3 sequence is 15 residues long. Germline V CDR1 and CDR2: MNHNS, SASEGT. Written as DNA, the CDR3 is TGTGCCAGCAGTGAAGGTAGCTGGCCTGCAGATACGCTGTATTTT. Its translation is CASSEGSWPADTLYF.

This clonotype has ten or more counts. The V gene is TRBV6-6, the J gene TRBJ2-6; possible D gene TRBD2, 6 bases. The germline CDR1 and CDR2 sequences are MNHNY and SVGAGI (reference sequence). CDR3 length equals 17 residues. Trimming took off 2 bases at V and 1 base at J, with 12 bases between the two ends. CDR3 nucleotide sequence: TGTGCCAGCAGTTACCGGAGCCGGGGGTCTGGGGCCAACGTCCTGACTTTC. Protein: CASSYRSRGSGANVLTF.

The chain combines TRBV11-3 with TRBJ2-1; D is ambiguous. This CDR3 has 12 residues. Germline-derived CDR1 and CDR2 are SGHNT and YENEEA. Trimming pared 2 bases from V and 16 bases from J, leaving 15 bases between. The DNA for the CDR3 is TGTGCCAGCAGCTTAAGTGCCAATGACCACTTCTTC. It yields the protein CASSLSANDHFF.

Worth noting for this clonotype: The junction does not match germline at one end; this may be a read error. This chain connects TRBV12-3 or TRBV12-4 to TRBJ1-2, with 7 bases fitting TRBD1. CDR3 size: 13 residues. This CDR3 is CASSPGQTYAYSF. The DNA of the CDR3 is TGTGCCAGCAGCCCGGGACAGACCTATGCCTACTCCTTC.

As for this clonotype: One end of the junction fails to match germline, which may point to a read error. The chain joins TRBV4-3 to TRBJ2-1; tentatively, D is TRBD1 (5 bases). The CDR3 contains 16 residues. Germline values: CDR1 LGHNA, CDR2 YSLEER. CDR3 amino acids: CASSQFPPLADNEQFF. The CDR3 DNA sequence: TGCGCCAGCAGCCAATTCCCTCCCCTGGCGGACAATGAGCAGTTTTTC.

For this clonotype: A junction boundary mismatches the germline segment, possibly from a read error. The J gene is TRBJ1-1, the V gene TRBV11-2; D gene unclear. CDR1 is SGHAT and CDR2 is FQNNGV in the germline V gene. CDR3 length equals 13 residues. The CDR3 here is CASSLGPDTEAFF. The CDR3, as DNA: TGTGCTAGCAGCTTAGGCCCGGACACTGAAGCTTTCTTT. The full variable domain, with the rest looked up from reference TRBV11-2 and TRBJ1-1, is EAGVAQSPRYKIIEKRQSVAFWCNPISGHATLYWYQQILGQGPKLLIQFQNNGVVDDSQLPKDRFSAERLKGVDSTLKIQPAKLEDSAVYLCASSLGPDTEAFFGQGTRLTVV.

This chain joins TRBV29-1 and TRBJ2-1; D may be TRBD2 (5 bases). The V gene's germline CDR1 is SQVTM and CDR2 ANQGSEA. Trimming removed 7 bases from V and 5 bases from J, with 18 bases in between. The CDR3 extends over 14 amino acids. DNA for the CDR3: TGCAGCGCGAACTCCGGGAATCACGACAATGAGCAGTTCTTC. Its protein is CSANSGNHDNEQFF.

Concerning this clonotype: This CDR3 is missing its conserved last phenylalanine or tryptophan, likely due to a read error. It is unclear where the CDR3 begins or ends on the DNA, so no DNA is shown, and the CDR3 is as TCRdb lists it. V gene TRBV28 combines with J gene TRBJ2-2; TRBD1 reflects the table's D call only, with no check against the DNA. Germline CDR1 is MDHEN and CDR2 is SYDVKM. Including both end residues, the CDR3 is 15 amino acids long. The CDR3 spells CASNPAGTDVGELVI.

Regarding this clonotype: At one end the junction does not follow the germline gene, possibly because of a read error. This chain connects TRBV4-2 to TRBJ2-3; D might be TRBD2 (6 bases). CDR1 and CDR2 (germline): LGHNA, YNFKEQ. The CDR3 length is 15 residues. DNA for the CDR3: TGTGCCAGCAGGCTGACTAGTATAAGCACAGATACGCACTATTTT. Translation: CASRLTSISTDTHYF.

As concerns this clonotype: One end of the junction does not line up with germline, which may come from a read error. CDR3 in amino acids: CPSSLRLAGLFVF. DNA for the CDR3: TGTCCCAGCAGTTTACGGCTAGCGGGACTCTTTGTCTTT. This sequence joins TRBV12-3 or TRBV12-4 and TRBJ2-1, with TRBD2 matching 9 bases. The CDR3 runs 13 residues.

Regarding this clonotype: Given a much more abundant clone one base away, this may be a read error. CDR3 sequence: CASNGVTYEQYF. CDR3 bases: TGTGCCAGCAACGGCGTCACCTACGAGCAGTACTTC. The V gene is TRBV2, the J gene TRBJ2-7; D remains ambiguous. The length of the CDR3 is 12 residues. Germline assignment: CDR1 SNHLY and CDR2 FYNNEI. The V and J ends lost 7 bases and 2 bases respectively, with 9 bases between them.

This chain connects TRBV11-2 to TRBJ2-2, with D maybe TRBD1 (5 bases). V lost 9 bases and J 7 bases, leaving 18 bases between the germline ends. There are 14 residues in the CDR3. Germline CDR1 reads SGHAT; CDR2 reads FQNNGV. This chain's CDR3 is CASSTDSDIGELFF. As DNA, the CDR3 is TGTGCCAGTAGCACCGACTCGGACATCGGGGAGCTGTTTTTT.

In its sample, this clonotype was seen once. The chain employs TRBV29-1 and TRBJ2-1; 8 nucleotides line up with TRBD2. Per the germline V gene, CDR1 is SQVTM and CDR2 is ANQGSEA. The CDR3 loop spans 14 amino acids. CDR3 nucleotides: TGCATCGGGGGGGGGAGCAGCTCCTACAATGAGCAGTTCTTC. Translating it yields CIGGGSSSYNEQFF.

The chain couples TRBV28 to TRBJ1-1; D is possibly TRBD1 (5 bases). This CDR3 spans 13 amino acids. Germline V CDR1 and CDR2: MDHEN, SYDVKM. In nucleotides, the CDR3 is TGTGTCAACAGGCCCCCTGGACGTGATGAAGCTTTCTTT. Its translation is CVNRPPGRDEAFF.

The V and J genes are TRBV5-5 and TRBJ1-1; TRBD1 matches 11 bases. The CDR3 runs 15 residues. CDR1 is SGHKS, CDR2 YYEKEE, per germline (reference sequence). V lost 9 bases to trimming and J lost 5 bases; unmatched junction nucleotides: 12. The CDR3 nucleotides read TGTGCCATCATCTTGTTCGGGACAGGGGGTACTGAAGCTTTCTTT. This codes for CAIILFGTGGTEAFF.

Turning to this clonotype: One junction end does not reproduce the germline sequence, and a read error may be involved. The V gene is TRBV29-1, the J gene TRBJ1-1; the D is unclear. Per the germline V gene, CDR1 is SQVTM and CDR2 is ANQGSEA. This CDR3 has 15 residues. CDR3 residues: CNVGPEWGMVTEAFF. The CDR3 region has the DNA TGCAACGTTGGTCCAGAGTGGGGTATGGTCACTGAAGCTTTCTTT. Looking up the rest from reference TRBV29-1 and TRBJ1-1 gives the full variable domain: SAVISQKPSRDICQRGTSLTIQCQVDSQVTMMFWYRQQPGQSLTLIATANQGSEATYESGFVIDKFPISRPNLTFSTLTVSNMSPEDSSIYLCNVGPEWGMVTEAFFGQGTRLTVV.

With respect to this clonotype: One end of the junction varies from germline; a read error may be responsible. This chain joins TRBV20-1 and TRBJ2-5; the match to TRBD2 covers 13 bases. This CDR3 region has 16 residues. Germline V gene sequence: CDR1 DFQATT, CDR2 SNEGSKA (reference sequence). The CDR3 DNA reads TGCAGTGCTCCCCGGACTAGCGGGAGTACGGGTGAGACTCAGTACTTC. Translation gives CSAPRTSGSTGETQYF.

In regard to this clonotype: The junction departs from germline at one end; a sequencing error may be responsible. This rearrangement joins TRBV11-3 to TRBJ2-1; D is ambiguous. This CDR3 is built from 14 residues. Looked up from germline, CDR1 is SGHNT and CDR2 is YENEEA. Here the CDR3 DNA reads TGTGGCAGCAGCTTGGGCGTCTCGAACGATGAGCAGTTCTTC. Amino acid sequence: CGSSLGVSNDEQFF.